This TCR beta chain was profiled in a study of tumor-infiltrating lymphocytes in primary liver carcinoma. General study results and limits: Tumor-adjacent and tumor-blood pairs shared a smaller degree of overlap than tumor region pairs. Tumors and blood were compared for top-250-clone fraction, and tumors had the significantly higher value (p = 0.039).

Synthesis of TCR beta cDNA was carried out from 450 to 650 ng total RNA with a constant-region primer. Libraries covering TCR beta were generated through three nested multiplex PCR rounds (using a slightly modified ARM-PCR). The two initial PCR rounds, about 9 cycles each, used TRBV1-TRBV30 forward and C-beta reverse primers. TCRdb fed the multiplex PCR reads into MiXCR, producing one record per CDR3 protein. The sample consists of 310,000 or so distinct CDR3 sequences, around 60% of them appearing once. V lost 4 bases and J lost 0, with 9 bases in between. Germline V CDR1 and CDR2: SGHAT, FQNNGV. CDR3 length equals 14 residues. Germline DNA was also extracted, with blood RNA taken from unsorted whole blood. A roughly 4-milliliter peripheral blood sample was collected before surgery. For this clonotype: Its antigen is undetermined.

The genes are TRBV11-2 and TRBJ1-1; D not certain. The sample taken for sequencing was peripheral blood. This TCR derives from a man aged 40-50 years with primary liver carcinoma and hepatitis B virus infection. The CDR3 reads CASSSPGMNTEAFF. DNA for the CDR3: TGTGCCAGCAGCTCACCCGGGATGAACACTGAAGCTTTCTTT.